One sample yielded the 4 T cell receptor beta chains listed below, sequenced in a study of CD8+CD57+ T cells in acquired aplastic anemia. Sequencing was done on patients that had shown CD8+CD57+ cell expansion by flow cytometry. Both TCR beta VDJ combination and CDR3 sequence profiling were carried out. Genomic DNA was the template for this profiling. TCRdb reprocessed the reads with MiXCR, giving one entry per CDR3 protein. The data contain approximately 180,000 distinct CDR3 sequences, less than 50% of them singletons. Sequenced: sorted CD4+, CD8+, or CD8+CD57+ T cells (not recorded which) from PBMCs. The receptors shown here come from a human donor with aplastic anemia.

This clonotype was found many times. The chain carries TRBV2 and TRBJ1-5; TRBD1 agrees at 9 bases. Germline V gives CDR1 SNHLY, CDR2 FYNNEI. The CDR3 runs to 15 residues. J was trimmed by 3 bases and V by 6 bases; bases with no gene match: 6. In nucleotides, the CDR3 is TGTGCCAGCAGGTCGACAGGGGGTGACAATCAGCCCCAGCATTTT. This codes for CASRSTGGDNQPQHF.

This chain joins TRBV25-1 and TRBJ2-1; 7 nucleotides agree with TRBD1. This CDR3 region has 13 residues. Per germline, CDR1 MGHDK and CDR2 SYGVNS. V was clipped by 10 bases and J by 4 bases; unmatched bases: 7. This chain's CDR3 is CATAGTAYNEQFF. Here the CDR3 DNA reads TGTGCCACCGCCGGGACAGCGTACAATGAGCAGTTCTTC.

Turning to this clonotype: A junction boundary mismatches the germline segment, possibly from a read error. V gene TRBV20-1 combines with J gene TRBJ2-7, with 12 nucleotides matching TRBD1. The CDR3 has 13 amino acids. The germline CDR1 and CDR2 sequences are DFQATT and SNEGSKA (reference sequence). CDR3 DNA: TGCAGTGCAGGGGACAGGGGGCTCTACGGGCAGTACTTC. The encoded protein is CSAGDRGLYGQYF.

The CDR3 region has the DNA TGTGCCAGCAGGTGGGGACAGGGCTCCACCGGGGAGCTGTTTTTT. It translates to CASRWGQGSTGELFF. The chain uses TRBV27 and TRBJ2-2, with 9 bases matching TRBD1. V was pared by 6 bases and J by 4 bases, with 6 bases of the junction left unmatched. The germline CDR1 and CDR2 sequences are MNHEY and SMNVEV (reference sequence). The CDR3 spans 15 residues.